These 14 T cell receptor beta chains originate from one sample sequenced in a study of T-cell memory formation after mild COVID-19. TCRdb passed the 5' RACE reads through MiXCR, listing each CDR3 protein once. This table has roughly 320,000 distinct CDR3 sequences, 25% to 30% appearing once. Sequenced material: PBMCs or a T cell subset sorted from them (not recorded which). These receptors came from an adult woman who had mild COVID-19 (a few samples of this study predate the infection). Cell type and time point are not known.

This clonotype was seen a handful of times. V and J are TRBV5-1 and TRBJ1-2; a weak D match, TRBD1 (5 bases). The V gene's germline CDR1 is SGHRS and CDR2 YFSETQ. CDR3 length: 17 amino acids. Between the trimmed V and J ends, which lost 3 bases and 7 bases, there was a span of 25 bases. CDR3 in DNA: TGCGCCAGCAGCTCCAACCCAGCCCGGGCAGGGCACGGTGGCTACACCTTC. Its protein is CASSSNPARAGHGGYTF.

The chain couples TRBV5-1 to TRBJ1-1; 7 nucleotides match TRBD1. J was trimmed by 5 bases and V by 4 bases; bases with no gene match: 14. Germline V CDR1 and CDR2: SGHRS, YFSETQ. The CDR3 loop spans 16 amino acids. The CDR3 loop is CASSLTSTGKGTEAFF. As DNA, the CDR3 is TGCGCCAGCAGCCTAACCTCGACAGGGAAGGGAACTGAAGCTTTCTTT.

The V call is TRBV5-1, the J call TRBJ2-7; D possibly matches TRBD1 or TRBD2 (5 bases each). V was trimmed by 1 base and J by 4 bases, leaving 12 bases between them. The CDR3 contains 14 residues. Per the germline V gene, CDR1 is SGHRS and CDR2 is YFSETQ. The CDR3 loop reads CASSLSGTQYEQYF. DNA of the CDR3: TGCGCCAGCAGCTTGTCCGGGACGCAGTACGAGCAGTACTTC.

This clonotype occurred a few times. V usage is TRBV7-2 and J usage is TRBJ1-5; no clear D. Germline V gene sequence: CDR1 SGHTA, CDR2 FQGNSA. V lost 1 base to trimming and J lost 3 bases, with 10 bases between them. The CDR3 contains 15 residues. CDR3 region: CASSLGVQTNQPQHF. The CDR3 nucleotides are TGTGCCAGCAGCTTAGGGGTACAGACCAATCAGCCCCAGCATTTT.

This chain uses TRBV7-2 with TRBJ1-1; 9 positions match TRBD1. V trimming: 5 bases; J trimming: 5 bases; junction bases outside the gene matches: 6. Per the germline V gene, CDR1 is SGHTA and CDR2 is FQGNSA. The CDR3 extends over 14 amino acids. The CDR3 region is CASSTDRGRTEAFF. As DNA, the CDR3 is TGTGCCAGCAGCACTGACAGGGGGAGGACTGAAGCTTTCTTT.

This clonotype was counted between two and nine times. This chain uses TRBV7-9 with TRBJ2-7, with D perhaps TRBD2 (6 bases). The V end lost 2 bases, the J end lost 0 bases, and 11 bases lay between the germline ends. The length of the CDR3 is 15 residues. In germline, CDR1 is SEHNR, CDR2 FQNEAQ (reference sequence). The CDR3 sequence is CASSLYGGVSYEQYF. The CDR3 DNA sequence: TGTGCCAGCAGCTTATATGGAGGGGTCTCCTACGAGCAGTACTTC.

This clonotype came up a few times. V gene TRBV5-1 combines with J gene TRBJ2-2, with TRBD2 as a possible D gene (5 bases). Germline-derived CDR1 and CDR2 are SGHRS and YFSETQ. V gave up 5 bases and J gave up 5 bases, with 10 bases separating them. The CDR3 sequence is 13 residues long. CDR3: CASSPPGTGELFF. In nucleotides, the CDR3 is TGCGCCAGCAGTCCGCCGGGAACCGGGGAGCTGTTTTTT.

The chain uses TRBV20-1 and TRBJ1-2; perhaps TRBD1 as D (5 bases). CDR1 is DFQATT and CDR2 is SNEGSKA in the germline V gene (reference sequence). The CDR3 is 13 residues long. The V end was cut by 3 bases, the J end by 4 bases, with 12 bases between. The CDR3 is CSASRGVGYGYTF. The CDR3 nucleotides read TGCAGTGCTAGTAGAGGGGTCGGCTATGGCTACACCTTC.

This clonotype has ten or more counts. This chain uses TRBV9 with TRBJ2-1; TRBD1 aligns across 10 bases. Germline V gene sequence: CDR1 SGDLS, CDR2 YYNGEE. The length of the CDR3 is 14 residues. Trimming cost V 4 bases and J 7 bases; bases outside gene matches: 5. The CDR3 spells CASSMRQGANEQFF. CDR3 coding DNA: TGTGCCAGCAGCATGAGACAGGGGGCGAATGAGCAGTTCTTC.

This clonotype was seen once. The chain is built from TRBV6-5 and TRBJ1-2; TRBD1 agrees at 9 bases. From germline, CDR1 is MNHEY and CDR2 SVGAGI. Trimming at V came to 6 bases and at J to 2 bases, leaving 4 bases not matched to a gene. The CDR3 runs to 14 residues. The CDR3: CASSRGQGNYGYTF. The CDR3 nucleotides are TGTGCCAGCAGCCGGGGACAGGGCAACTATGGCTACACCTTC.

This clonotype was seen a few times. The rearrangement uses TRBV6-2 or TRBV6-3 and TRBJ2-5; unclear D gene. Trimming took off 2 bases at V and 5 bases at J, with 6 bases between the two ends. This CDR3 has 12 amino acids. Per the germline V gene, CDR1 is MNHEY and CDR2 is SVGEGT. The CDR3 sequence is CASSYPVETQYF. The CDR3 nucleotides read TGTGCCAGCAGTTACCCCGTGGAGACCCAGTACTTC.

J is TRBJ1-2 and V is TRBV5-1; D gene ambiguous. The CDR3 has 14 amino acids. The ends were cut back, 2 bases at V and 2 bases at J, with 10 bases in the middle. The germline CDR1 and CDR2 sequences are SGHRS and YFSETQ. The CDR3 sequence is CASSLHGMNYGYTF. The CDR3 DNA follows: TGCGCCAGCAGCTTACACGGAATGAACTATGGCTACACCTTC.

This clonotype was recorded a few times. The chain couples TRBV11-3 to TRBJ2-6, with D possibly called TRBD1 or TRBD2 (5 bases each). Germline CDR1 is SGHNT and CDR2 is YENEEA. V shed 2 bases and J shed 3 bases, with 17 bases lying between them. The CDR3 is made up of 18 amino acids. The CDR3 loop is CASSLFGTASVGANVLTF. CDR3 DNA: TGTGCCAGCAGCTTATTCGGGACCGCCTCGGTTGGGGCCAACGTCCTGACTTTC.

The chain employs TRBV7-2 and TRBJ2-7, with a weak D call TRBD2 (6 bases). CDR1 SGHTA and CDR2 FQGNSA come from the germline V gene. With 5 bases removed from V and 0 bases from J, the gap between germline ends came to 11 bases. This CDR3 spans 14 amino acids. The CDR3 region has the DNA TGTGCCAGCAGCCCCGAGACTAGCTCCTACGAGCAGTACTTC. This gives the protein CASSPETSSYEQYF. Based on the CDR3 plus reference TRBV7-2 and TRBJ2-7, the full variable domain is GAGVSQSPSNKVTEKGKDVELRCDPISGHTALYWYRQSLGQGLEFLIYFQGNSAPDKSGLPSDRFSAERTGGSVSTLTIQRTQQEDSAVYLCASSPETSSYEQYFGPGTRLTVT.